The 29 T cell receptor beta chains presented below share a single source sample, sequenced in a study of blood T cells in healthy people across ages. It was with a sample-barcoded 5' primer and a J-beta primer mix that a second PCR of roughly 7 to 12 cycles was run. From the 5' RACE reads, TCRdb called clonotypes with MiXCR, one entry per CDR3 protein. The repertoire consists of hundreds of thousands of distinct CDR3 sequences, with under 55% occurring once and the leading ten covering about 19%. The sequenced sample was blood. Receptor source: a man between 60 and 70 years old in good health.

This chain joins TRBV4-3 and TRBJ2-5; the match to TRBD2 covers 7 bases. V lost 5 bases, J lost 1 base, and 13 bases stayed unmatched. Germline CDR1 LGHNA, CDR2 YSLEER. This CDR3 has 17 amino acids. The CDR3 region is CASSSISGGRSQETQYF. The CDR3 DNA sequence: TGCGCCAGCAGCTCAATCTCGGGGGGACGGAGCCAAGAGACCCAGTACTTC.

The chain couples TRBV7-3 to TRBJ2-1; TRBD1 is a possible D gene (6 bases). The end of the DNA fits TRBJ2-7 better, so the J call may be wrong. CDR1 and CDR2 (germline): SGHTA, FQGTGA. CDR3 length: 15 residues. CDR3 amino acids: CASSLSRGSYNEQYF. The CDR3, as DNA: TGTGCCAGCAGCTTAAGCAGGGGCTCCTACAATGAGCAGTACTTC.

CDR3 DNA: TGTGCCAGCAGCTTGGGACACGGAGGGGCAGAGACCCAGTACTTC. Amino acids: CASSLGHGGAETQYF. V usage is TRBV5-5 and J usage is TRBJ2-5; D is possibly TRBD2 (6 bases). The CDR3 runs 15 residues. CDR1 is SGHKS and CDR2 is YYEKEE in the germline V gene (reference sequence). Trimming removed 0 bases from V and 4 bases from J, with 13 bases in between. Combining the CDR3 with reference TRBV5-5 and TRBJ2-5 gives the whole variable domain DAGVTQSPTHLIKTRGQQVTLRCSPISGHKSVSWYQQVLGQGPQFIFQYYEKEERGRGNFPDRFSARQFPNYSSELNVNALLLGDSALYLCASSLGHGGAETQYFGPGTRLLVL.

This chain uses TRBV6-2 or TRBV6-3 with TRBJ2-3, with TRBD2 identical over 12 bases. Germline-derived CDR1 and CDR2 are MNHEY and SVGEGT. Germline trimming cut 5 bases from V and 2 bases from J; bases unmatched to any gene: 5. The CDR3 loop spans 16 amino acids. CDR3 in DNA: TGTGCCAGCAGTCAACGACTAGCGGGGGTCACAGATACGCAGTATTTT. It encodes CASSQRLAGVTDTQYF.

About this clonotype itself: Just one base apart from a much larger clone, this may be a read error. This rearrangement joins TRBV12-3 or TRBV12-4 to TRBJ2-7; 8 bases are a match to TRBD2. The CDR3 runs 14 residues. V dropped 6 bases and J dropped 2; count of bases not matched to a gene: 6. CDR3: CASSGGGRAYEQYF. Here the CDR3 DNA reads TGTGCCAGCAGCGGGGGGGGGAGGGCCTACGAGCAGTACTTC.

This chain links TRBV6-5 with TRBJ2-7; weak D call: TRBD1 (5 bases). Germline-derived CDR1 and CDR2 are MNHEY and SVGAGI. CDR3 size: 15 residues. V lost 5 bases and J lost 7, with 21 bases in between. CDR3 DNA sequence: TGTGCCAGCAGTCGAACAGGATACTCCTACAATGAGCAGTACTTC. Encoded protein: CASSRTGYSYNEQYF.

The genes are TRBV30 and TRBJ2-7; D is unclear. There are 15 residues in the CDR3. In germline, CDR1 is GTSNPN, CDR2 SVGIG (reference sequence). Trimming stripped 4 bases from V and 3 bases from J, with 19 bases between. Here the CDR3 DNA reads TGTGCCTGGACCCCATCAAAGGGCTTAGGCTACGAGCAGTACTTC. Translated, it gives CAWTPSKGLGYEQYF.

This clonotype was counted once. J is TRBJ1-2 and V is TRBV25-1; weak D call: TRBD1 (5 bases). Germline CDR1 and CDR2: MGHDK and SYGVNS. CDR3 length equals 15 residues. Trimming left V 3 bases short and J 7 bases short, with 18 bases between. The CDR3 loop reads CASSDWKGTGRGYTF. The CDR3 coding sequence is TGTGCCAGCAGTGATTGGAAAGGGACCGGTCGTGGCTACACCTTC.

This clonotype was detected a few times. The chain joins TRBV5-1 to TRBJ2-7; 9 nucleotides match TRBD1. The CDR3 runs to 14 residues. The J segment lost 4 bases and the V segment lost 3 bases, leaving 5 bases of the junction unmatched. Germline-derived CDR1 and CDR2 are SGHRS and YFSETQ. The CDR3 region is CASSYTGQGYEQYF. For the CDR3, the DNA is TGCGCCAGCAGCTACACGGGACAGGGATACGAGCAGTACTTC.

Details on this clonotype: At one boundary the junction diverges from the germline segment, which might be a read error. V gene TRBV12-3 or TRBV12-4 combines with J gene TRBJ2-3, with a tentative D call TRBD2 (5 bases). The CDR3 is made up of 15 amino acids. The CDR3 here is CASRLSGTSTDTQYF. CDR3 sequence (DNA): TGCGCCAGCAGGTTAAGCGGAACTAGCACAGATACGCAGTATTTT.

The chain employs TRBV6-6 and TRBJ2-7; 11 nucleotides align to TRBD2. Germline V gene data show CDR1 as MNHNY and CDR2 as SVGAGI (reference sequence). The CDR3 sequence is 16 residues long. V trimming: 6 bases; J trimming: 2 bases; junction bases outside the gene matches: 9. The CDR3 nucleotides read TGTGCCAGCAGCCCCCCGGGGACTAGCGGTCCCTACGAGCAGTACTTC. The encoded protein is CASSPPGTSGPYEQYF.

CDR3 bases: TGTGCCAGCAGCGGTCCCCGGGACAGGGGTACAGATACGCAGTATTTT. Protein: CASSGPRDRGTDTQYF. The V gene is TRBV9, the J gene TRBJ2-3, with 10 positions matching TRBD1. The CDR3 loop spans 16 amino acids. J gave up 3 bases and V 3 bases, and 7 bases lay outside the gene matches. CDR1 SGDLS and CDR2 YYNGEE come from the germline V gene. Complete variable domain (other parts from reference TRBV9 and TRBJ2-3): DSGVTQTPKHLITATGQRVTLRCSPRSGDLSVYWYQQSLDQGLQFLIQYYNGEERAKGNILERFSAQQFPDLHSELNLSSLELGDSALYFCASSGPRDRGTDTQYFGPGTRLTVL.

In its sample, this clonotype was seen many times. The chain employs TRBV6-5 and TRBJ2-1; D remains ambiguous. The germline CDR1 and CDR2 sequences are MNHEY and SVGAGI. The germline V and J ends were trimmed by 0 bases and 4 bases, with 19 bases remaining between them. The length of the CDR3 is 18 residues. CDR3 loop: CASSYSVRWGPTYNEQFF. In DNA form, the CDR3 reads TGTGCCAGCAGTTACTCTGTGCGGTGGGGTCCCACATACAATGAGCAGTTCTTC.

CDR3 residues: CSARVLTGGSYNEQYF. The CDR3, as DNA: TGCAGTGCTAGAGTCTTGACAGGGGGCTCCTACAATGAGCAGTACTTC. V usage is TRBV20-1 and J usage is TRBJ2-1, with 10 bases aligning to TRBD1. The J call may be faulty, since TRBJ2-7 better matches the DNA end. CDR1 and CDR2 (germline): DFQATT, SNEGSKA (reference sequence). This CDR3 region has 16 residues.

The V gene is TRBV12-3 or TRBV12-4, the J gene TRBJ2-3; 9 nucleotides line up with TRBD1. The length of the CDR3 is 16 residues. V shed 6 bases, J shed 5 bases, and the junction held 12 bases outside the gene matches. CDR3 amino acids: CASSQPPGQGQDTQYF. DNA for the CDR3: TGTGCCAGCAGCCAGCCCCCGGGACAGGGACAAGATACGCAGTATTTT.

The chain links TRBV24-1 to TRBJ2-2, with TRBD1 matching 8 bases. CDR3 length equals 16 residues. V lost 2 bases to trimming and J lost 4 bases; unmatched junction nucleotides: 5. Per the germline V gene, CDR1 is KGHDR and CDR2 is SFDVKD. In DNA form, the CDR3 reads TGTGCCACCAGTGATTACAGGGGGTTGGGCACCGGGGAGCTGTTTTTT. This sequence encodes CATSDYRGLGTGELFF.

The V gene is TRBV11-3, the J gene TRBJ2-7; D may be TRBD1 or TRBD2 (6 bases each). V was pared by 5 bases and J by 7 bases, with 21 bases between. The CDR3 runs 15 residues. Germline V gives CDR1 SGHNT, CDR2 YENEEA. This chain's CDR3 is CASSVVGGFLGEQYF. Here the CDR3 DNA reads TGTGCCAGCAGCGTCGTCGGGGGCTTCCTGGGGGAGCAGTACTTC.

The rearrangement joins TRBV6-5 to TRBJ2-7, with D uncertain. Germline loops: CDR1 MNHEY, CDR2 SVGAGI. Trimming took 5 bases from V and 6 from J, leaving 23 bases between them. CDR3 length: 16 amino acids. This CDR3 is CASSTNTEFSSTEQYF. CDR3 DNA: TGTGCCAGCAGTACCAACACGGAATTCTCATCCACCGAGCAGTACTTC.

CDR3 sequence: CASSSPQGALGDEQFF. In nucleotides, the CDR3 is TGTGCCAGCAGCTCACCTCAGGGGGCGTTGGGGGATGAGCAGTTCTTC. The genes are TRBV7-9 and TRBJ2-1, with TRBD1 matching over 8 bases. Trimming removed 4 bases from V and 8 bases from J; junction bases left unmatched: 13. CDR3 length: 16 amino acids. Germline V CDR1 and CDR2: SEHNR, FQNEAQ (reference sequence).

The chain links TRBV25-1 to TRBJ2-1, with TRBD2 identical over 12 bases. In germline, CDR1 is MGHDK, CDR2 SYGVNS. V shed 5 bases, J shed 0 bases, and the junction held 5 bases outside the gene matches. The CDR3 runs to 17 residues. CDR3 loop: CASSRLAGGLSYNEQFF. CDR3 bases: TGTGCCAGCAGTAGGCTAGCGGGGGGGCTCTCCTACAATGAGCAGTTCTTC.

The genes are TRBV7-9 and TRBJ1-1, with D unresolved. V lost 5 bases, J lost 8 bases, and 12 bases lay in between. Germline lookup yields CDR1 SEHNR and CDR2 FQNEAQ (reference sequence). There are 12 residues in the CDR3. The CDR3 spells CASSVTSEEAFF. CDR3 nucleotide sequence: TGTGCCAGCAGCGTAACGTCGGAAGAAGCTTTCTTT.

This clonotype has a count of ten or more. The rearrangement uses TRBV4-1 and TRBJ1-2; the match to TRBD1 covers 7 bases. V gave up 0 bases and J gave up 6 bases; unmatched junction bases: 10. CDR1 is MGHRA, CDR2 YSYEKL, per germline. The CDR3 has 16 residues. The DNA for the CDR3 is TGCGCCAGCAGCCAAGATTTAATTGGAGGGGGCAATGGCTACACCTTC. Its translation: CASSQDLIGGGNGYTF.

The V and J genes are TRBV11-2 and TRBJ1-1; D gene uncertain. This CDR3 contains 14 residues. The V end lost 5 bases, the J end lost 3 bases, and 13 bases lay between the germline ends. Germline CDR1 is SGHAT and CDR2 is FQNNGV. CDR3 region: CASSAATRHTEAFF. The CDR3 nucleotides read TGTGCCAGCAGCGCAGCAACAAGGCACACTGAAGCTTTCTTT.

The rearrangement links TRBV20-1 to TRBJ2-5; a weak D match, TRBD2 (6 bases). The CDR3 sequence is 12 residues long. Trimming took 6 bases from V and 5 from J, leaving 13 bases between them. CDR1 is DFQATT and CDR2 is SNEGSKA in the germline V gene (reference sequence). CDR3 region: CSAGGGEETQYF. The CDR3 DNA is TGCAGTGCAGGCGGCGGGGAGGAGACCCAGTACTTC.

The chain links TRBV12-5 to TRBJ2-5; weak D call: TRBD1 (7 bases). The CDR3 runs to 14 residues. The V end was cut by 3 bases, the J end by 5 bases, with 13 bases between. Germline CDR1 is LGHNT and CDR2 is FRNRAP. Here the CDR3 DNA reads TGTGCTAGTGGTTTAATTTCAGGGGGGGAGACCCAGTACTTC. Residues: CASGLISGGETQYF. The variable domain in full, completed from reference TRBV12-5 and TRBJ2-5, reads DARVTQTPRHKVTEMGQEVTMRCQPILGHNTVFWYRQTMMQGLELLAYFRNRAPLDDSGMPKDRFSAEMPDATLATLKIQPSEPRDSAVYFCASGLISGGETQYFGPGTRLLVL.

This chain uses TRBV7-2 with TRBJ2-1; possibly TRBD1 or TRBD2 for D (6 bases each). Looked up from germline, CDR1 is SGHTA and CDR2 is FQGNSA. This CDR3 region has 13 residues. Trimming removed 1 base from V and 7 bases from J, with 8 bases in between. CDR3: CASSLGGANEQFF. DNA of the CDR3: TGTGCCAGCAGCTTAGGGGGGGCAAATGAGCAGTTCTTC.

The CDR3 nucleotides read TGTGCCAGCAGTGCCTCTATCTACGAGCAGTACTTC. The encoded protein is CASSASIYEQYF. V usage is TRBV7-2 and J usage is TRBJ2-7; D gene unclear. The CDR3 covers 12 residues. V dropped 6 bases and J dropped 3 bases, with 9 bases sitting between them. Germline V lookup: CDR1 SGHTA, CDR2 FQGNSA. The variable domain in full, with the rest retrieved from reference TRBV7-2 and TRBJ2-7, is GAGVSQSPSNKVTEKGKDVELRCDPISGHTALYWYRQSLGQGLEFLIYFQGNSAPDKSGLPSDRFSAERTGGSVSTLTIQRTQQEDSAVYLCASSASIYEQYFGPGTRLTVT.

The rearrangement uses TRBV20-1 and TRBJ2-1; TRBD1 might be the D (5 bases). The germline CDR1 and CDR2 sequences are DFQATT and SNEGSKA (reference sequence). The CDR3 contains 14 residues. Trimming pared 5 bases from V and 5 bases from J, leaving 16 bases between. The CDR3 region is CSAYDQQEHNEQFF. The CDR3 nucleotides are TGCAGTGCTTACGACCAACAGGAGCACAATGAGCAGTTCTTC.

The chain joins TRBV3-1 to TRBJ1-2; D is perhaps TRBD1 (5 bases). Germline loops: CDR1 LGHDT, CDR2 YNNKEL (reference sequence). Trimming took off 6 bases at V and 1 base at J, with 9 bases between the two ends. The CDR3 totals 13 residues. CDR3 bases: TGTGCCAGCAGAAGCGGGGGTAACTATGGCTACACCTTC. Its protein is CASRSGGNYGYTF.